This record concerns one T cell receptor (beta chain) sequence. This sample is part of a study of shared clonotypes between healthy human individuals. Assay used: immunoSEQ multiplex PCR; TCRdb lists only in-frame clones, some missing. This table holds 2,100,000 or so clones, approximately 94% found once. This receptor was obtained from a man between 18 and 29 years old in good health. The sample comprised naive CD4+ T cells sorted from blood. Noted subset: CD45RA+ positively selected.

CDR3 in amino acids: CASSLRTDNTEAFF. CDR3 nucleotides: TGTGCCAGCAGCTTACGGACAGATAACACTGAAGCTTTCTTT. This chain uses TRBV7-8 with TRBJ1-1, with D perhaps matching TRBD1 (6 bases). Germline V lookup: CDR1 SGHVS, CDR2 FQNEAQ. The CDR3 length is 14 residues. Trimming took off 2 bases at V and 2 bases at J, with 9 bases between the two ends.